The 18 T cell receptor beta chains listed next were all sequenced from one sample in a study of vaccination and CD4 T cells after COVID-19. Their specific antigens are unknown. The sample's treatment: approximately nine-day PBMC culture with coronavirus spike peptide pools or control peptides (ViraFEST assay). The Oncomine TCR Beta short-read assay was applied to DNA of cultured CD4+ T cells. MiXCR, run by TCRdb on the PCR reads, gives a single entry per CDR3 protein. The table records approximately 10,000 distinct CDR3 sequences, 20% to 25% of them present only once. Input material: cultured CD4+ T cells from blood. The receptors shown here come from a human donor with COVID-19.

This clonotype is medium-sized in the sample. This chain joins TRBV6-5 and TRBJ1-2, with D unclear. Germline loops: CDR1 MNHEY, CDR2 SVGAGI. CDR3 length: 14 amino acids. Trimming shortened V by 2 bases and J by 4 bases, and 11 bases separated the two germline ends. The CDR3 loop reads CASSYVDVVYGYTF. The CDR3 DNA sequence: TGTGCCAGCAGTTACGTGGACGTCGTCTATGGCTACACCTTC.

This clonotype is medium-sized. This chain joins TRBV24-1 and TRBJ1-2, with D perhaps TRBD1 (6 bases). The CDR3 covers 12 residues. The V end lost 1 base, the J end lost 7 bases, and 6 bases lay between the germline ends. Germline V lookup: CDR1 KGHDR, CDR2 SFDVKD. The DNA of the CDR3 is TGTGCCACCAGTGATTTCAGGGGTGGCTACACCTTC. It translates to CATSDFRGGYTF.

The V call is TRBV14, the J call TRBJ2-1; no firm D call. V was shortened by 4 bases and J by 9 bases, with 16 bases between the two germline ends. CDR1 and CDR2 from the germline V gene are SGHDN and FVKESK. This CDR3 has 14 amino acids. This CDR3 is CASSPRSVSSEQFF. For the CDR3, the DNA is TGTGCCAGCAGCCCCCGAAGCGTTTCGTCTGAGCAGTTCTTC. The full variable domain, completed using reference TRBV14 and TRBJ2-1, is EAGVTQFPSHSVIEKGQTVTLRCDPISGHDNLYWYRRVMGKEIKFLLHFVKESKQDESGMPNNRFLAERTGGTYSTLKVQPAELEDSGVYFCASSPRSVSSEQFFGPGTRLTVL.

J is TRBJ1-4 and V is TRBV7-6, with 9 positions matching TRBD1. Germline V lookup: CDR1 SGHVS, CDR2 FNYEAQ. CDR3 length: 18 residues. Trimming at V came to 1 base and at J to 7 bases, leaving 13 bases not matched to a gene. CDR3 nucleotide sequence: TGTGCCAGCAGCTTAGGGGGACAGGGTAGTCCCTTTCCTGAAAAACTGTTTTTT. It encodes CASSLGGQGSPFPEKLFF. The full variable domain, rest sourced from reference TRBV7-6 and TRBJ1-4, is GAGVSQSPRYKVTKRGQDVALRCDPISGHVSLYWYRQALGQGPEFLTYFNYEAQQDKSGLPNDRFSAERPEGSISTLTIQRTEQRDSAMYRCASSLGGQGSPFPEKLFFGSGTQLSVL.

This clonotype was recorded a few times. The CDR3, as DNA: TGTGCCAGTATTAACCCCGGACGGGGGAACACTGAAGCTTTCTTT. Amino acids: CASINPGRGNTEAFF. The genes are TRBV19 and TRBJ1-1, with D hard to call. The CDR3 spans 15 residues. Germline V CDR1 and CDR2: LNHDA, SQIVND (reference sequence). V dropped 7 bases and J dropped 1 base, with 16 bases sitting between them.

The table lists this clonotype with a few counts. V gene TRBV19 combines with J gene TRBJ1-5, with 7 bases that match TRBD1. This CDR3 is 14 amino acids long. Losses at the gene ends were 7 bases for V and 4 bases for J; bases not matched to a gene: 7. Germline CDR1 LNHDA, CDR2 SQIVND (reference sequence). CDR3 protein: CASILRDSNQPQHF. In nucleotides, the CDR3 is TGTGCCAGTATTCTCCGGGACAGTAATCAGCCCCAGCATTTT.

This clonotype was observed a few times. The V call is TRBV12-3 or TRBV12-4, the J call TRBJ1-6; D is uncertain. Trimming took 8 bases from V and 14 from J, leaving 19 bases between them. CDR3 length: 13 residues. The CDR3 DNA is TGTGCCAGCCGAGGCGTAGTTTTAGGATCCCTCCACTTT. Translating it yields CASRGVVLGSLHF.

This clonotype is judged medium-sized. This rearrangement joins TRBV20-1 to TRBJ1-2, with D maybe TRBD1 (5 bases). The CDR3 has 15 residues. Trimming cost V 6 bases and J 3 bases, with 20 bases left between them. Germline-derived CDR1 and CDR2 are DFQATT and SNEGSKA (reference sequence). The DNA for the CDR3 is TGCAGTGCCTATTACCCACGGGGCTTTGACTATGGCTACACCTTC. Its translation is CSAYYPRGFDYGYTF.

V and J are TRBV2 and TRBJ1-2; TRBD1 is a possible D gene (5 bases). V shed 5 bases and J shed 2 bases, with 12 bases lying between them. The germline gives CDR1 SNHLY, CDR2 FYNNEI. There are 14 residues in the CDR3. This CDR3 is CASSMTEKNYGYTF. CDR3 bases: TGTGCCAGCAGTATGACAGAAAAGAACTATGGCTACACCTTC.

The rearrangement uses TRBV4-2 and TRBJ2-7; tentative D call: TRBD1 (6 bases). The CDR3 is 14 residues long. The germline CDR1 and CDR2 sequences are LGHNA and YNFKEQ. Trimming removed 4 bases at V and 7 bases at J, with 17 bases between. DNA of the CDR3: TGTGCCAGCAGCCCCTGGTCACAGGGTGGGGAGCAGTACTTC. It codes for CASSPWSQGGEQYF.

V usage is TRBV5-4 and J usage is TRBJ2-7, with D uncertain. The CDR3 extends over 14 amino acids. Trimming took off 3 bases at V and 7 bases at J, with 17 bases between the two ends. Germline V gives CDR1 SGHNT, CDR2 YYREEE (reference sequence). CDR3 DNA: TGTGCCAGCAGCTCCACCGGGCCTAAACGGGAGCAGTACTTC. This gives the protein CASSSTGPKREQYF.

The genes are TRBV6-1 and TRBJ1-3; maybe TRBD1 (6 bases). The CDR3 loop spans 14 amino acids. V was cut by 7 bases and J by 0 bases, with 10 bases left in between. In germline, CDR1 is MNHNS, CDR2 SASEGT. CDR3 sequence reads: CASKDSRSGNTIYF. DNA for the CDR3: TGTGCCAGCAAGGACAGCCGCTCTGGAAACACCATATATTTT.

This clonotype was recorded a few times. The chain recombines TRBV10-2 with TRBJ2-7, with 11 bases matching TRBD1. CDR1 and CDR2 from the germline V gene are WSHSY and SAAADI. V lost 3 bases and J lost 2; bases outside the gene matches: 3. The CDR3 sequence is 15 residues long. CDR3 sequence (DNA): TGCGCCAGCAGTGACGGGACAGGGGGACCCTACGAGCAGTACTTC. Protein: CASSDGTGGPYEQYF.

This clonotype appeared a few times. CDR3 sequence: CSVGAGRGSDTQYF. Written as DNA, the CDR3 is TGCAGCGTTGGGGCAGGGCGGGGCTCCGATACGCAGTATTTT. This chain joins TRBV29-1 and TRBJ2-3; a weak D match, TRBD2 (6 bases). Germline V gene data show CDR1 as SQVTM and CDR2 as ANQGSEA. The CDR3 runs to 14 residues. V shed 4 bases and J shed 6 bases, with 17 bases lying between them.

This chain connects TRBV12-3 or TRBV12-4 to TRBJ1-5; 7 nucleotides line up with TRBD1. V dropped 4 bases and J dropped 9; count of bases not matched to a gene: 12. The CDR3 totals 15 residues. CDR3 nucleotide sequence: TGTGCCAGCAGTTCCTCTCGGGACAGTCCTGGGCCCCAGCATTTT. This encodes CASSSSRDSPGPQHF.

The rearrangement joins TRBV7-9 to TRBJ2-7; perhaps D is TRBD1 or TRBD2 (6 bases each). Trimming took off 7 bases at V and 2 bases at J, with 15 bases between the two ends. Germline lookup yields CDR1 SEHNR and CDR2 FQNEAQ (reference sequence). This CDR3 spans 14 amino acids. CDR3 nucleotides: TGTGCCAGCACCGTGGGGGGCCCCCCCTACGAGCAGTACTTC. Amino acids: CASTVGGPPYEQYF.

This clonotype turned up a few times. This chain uses TRBV9 with TRBJ2-7; TRBD2 might be the D (6 bases). With 4 bases removed from V and 1 base from J, the gap between germline ends came to 21 bases. CDR1 and CDR2 from the germline V gene are SGDLS and YYNGEE. This CDR3 spans 17 amino acids. The CDR3 region is CASSIPSTKEGSYEQYF. CDR3 nucleotides: TGTGCCAGCAGCATACCTAGCACAAAGGAGGGTTCCTACGAGCAGTACTTC.

The chain carries TRBV6-1 and TRBJ1-5, with TRBD1 identical over 8 bases. Germline trimming cut 7 bases from V and 9 bases from J; bases unmatched to any gene: 8. The CDR3 has 13 amino acids. Germline V gene lookup returns CDR1 MNHNS and CDR2 SASEGT. In DNA form, the CDR3 reads TGTGCCAGCAAAACGACAGGGGATCGGCCCCAGCATTTT. It encodes CASKTTGDRPQHF.